The 30 T cell receptor beta chains below all came from one sample that was sequenced in a study of blood T cells in healthy people across ages. Alongside a J-beta primer mix, a sample-barcoded 5' primer served in a second PCR lasting roughly 7 to 11 cycles. Each CDR3 protein is one row after TCRdb ran MiXCR on the 5' RACE reads. The table has 800,000 to 950,000 distinct CDR3 sequences, 25% to 30% seen once. This same sample was also part of a study on T cells of mothers and their children.

The sample consisted of blood. All receptors come from a woman in her 40s in good health.

The gene calls are TRBV27 and TRBJ1-4, with 7 bases that match TRBD1. With 9 bases clipped from V and 0 bases from J, the junction kept 7 bases outside the gene matches. CDR3 length equals 15 residues. Germline CDR1 reads MNHEY; CDR2 reads SMNVEV (reference sequence). CDR3 residues: CASSQGVATNEKLFF. The CDR3 region has the DNA TGTGCCAGTTCTCAGGGGGTTGCAACTAATGAAAAACTGTTTTTT.

The genes are TRBV21-1 and TRBJ2-3; the D call TRBD2 from the table was never checked on the DNA. TRBV21-1 is listed as a pseudogene. This CDR3 region has 15 residues. CDR3 nucleotide sequence: TGTGCCAGCAGAGAAATTAGCGGGGGGGGTAATACGCAGTATTTT. Translating gives CASREISGGGNTQYF.

The chain combines TRBV20-1 with TRBJ1-5, with D possibly being TRBD1 (5 bases). Trimming pared 4 bases from V and 3 bases from J, leaving 13 bases between. There are 14 residues in the CDR3. Germline V CDR1 and CDR2: DFQATT, SNEGSKA (reference sequence). The CDR3 DNA is TGCAGTGCTAACCCAGGGCAATACAATCAGCCCCAGCATTTT. It is translated as CSANPGQYNQPQHF.

Many counts were recorded for this clonotype. This chain joins TRBV10-3 and TRBJ1-2; no reliable D call. The CDR3 is made up of 16 amino acids. V was trimmed by 7 bases and J by 4 bases, leaving 22 bases between them. Germline V CDR1 and CDR2: ENHRY, SYGVKD. The CDR3 DNA reads as TGTGCCATCACTAATCCCGGTGGCAGTTCGGCCTATGGCTACACCTTC. This encodes CAITNPGGSSAYGYTF.

This clonotype was recorded many times. The V gene is TRBV7-3, the J gene TRBJ2-1; 13 nucleotides match TRBD2. Germline V gene data show CDR1 as SGHTA and CDR2 as FQGTGA. This CDR3 has 18 residues. The junction had 10 bases not matched to a gene; V was cut back by 5 bases and J by 3 bases. CDR3 residues: CASSLTPGLAGDYNEQFF. The CDR3 DNA sequence: TGTGCCAGCAGCCTCACCCCTGGACTAGCGGGGGACTACAATGAGCAGTTCTTC.

To note about this clonotype: The junction differs from germline at one of its ends, possibly a read error. The chain couples TRBV5-1 to TRBJ1-6; 7 bases align to TRBD1. The CDR3 length is 16 residues. Looked up from germline, CDR1 is SGHRS and CDR2 is YFSETQ. CDR3 DNA: TGCGTCAGCAGCTTGGGTATAACAGGGGTTACTTCACCCCTCCACTTT. It encodes CVSSLGITGVTSPLHF.

This clonotype was recorded a few times. The rearrangement links TRBV5-4 to TRBJ1-1; possibly TRBD1 for D (6 bases). Germline V gene lookup returns CDR1 SGHNT and CDR2 YYREEE (reference sequence). The V gene lost 6 bases and the J gene lost 0 bases, with 12 bases spanning the gap. This CDR3 region has 14 residues. The CDR3 reads CASNQDSMNTEAFF. The CDR3 nucleotides read TGTGCCAGCAACCAGGACAGTATGAACACTGAAGCTTTCTTT.

In its sample, this clonotype was seen a few times. The genes are TRBV7-2 and TRBJ2-2, with D possibly being TRBD2 (7 bases). V was cut by 7 bases and J by 5 bases, with 14 bases left in between. The germline CDR1 and CDR2 sequences are SGHTA and FQGNSA. This CDR3 is built from 14 residues. The CDR3 is CASTRGGATGELFF. The CDR3 DNA sequence: TGTGCCAGCACCCGAGGGGGGGCAACCGGGGAGCTGTTTTTT.

The rearrangement joins TRBV21-1 to TRBJ1-5; the table names TRBD1, a call not compared with the DNA. TRBV21-1 is noted as a pseudogene. The CDR3 extends over 17 amino acids. The CDR3: CASSKDRTGYSNQPQHF. For the CDR3, the DNA is TGTGCCAGCAGCAAAGACCGGACAGGTTATAGCAATCAGCCCCAGCATTTT.

This clonotype was counted only a few times. The V call is TRBV29-1, the J call TRBJ1-2; no reliable D call. With 7 bases removed from V and 13 bases from J, the gap between germline ends came to 10 bases. Germline V gives CDR1 SQVTM, CDR2 ANQGSEA. There are 8 residues in the CDR3. CDR3 amino acids: CSAGEGTF. The DNA of the CDR3 is TGCAGCGCTGGGGAGGGCACCTTC.

V usage is TRBV12-3 or TRBV12-4 and J usage is TRBJ1-1; D gene uncertain. The CDR3 runs 14 residues. Deletions cut 4 bases from V and 6 bases from J, with 15 bases between. In nucleotides, the CDR3 is TGTGCCAGCAGTTCCCAACGGACCAACCCTGAAGCTTTCTTT. Protein: CASSSQRTNPEAFF.

The table lists this clonotype with many counts. The chain couples TRBV29-1 to TRBJ2-1; D may be TRBD2 (6 bases). This CDR3 has 11 residues. Germline lookup yields CDR1 SQVTM and CDR2 ANQGSEA. Trimming stripped 2 bases from V and 9 bases from J, with 8 bases between. This CDR3 is CSVERGFEQFF. CDR3 nucleotides: TGCAGCGTTGAACGGGGGTTTGAGCAGTTCTTC.

This chain links TRBV21-1 with TRBJ2-4. TRBV21-1 represents a pseudogene. The CDR3 spans 16 residues. The CDR3 is CASSKVPGIAKNIQYF. For the CDR3, the DNA is TGTGCCAGCAGCAAGGTGCCAGGAATAGCCAAAAACATTCAGTACTTC.

This clonotype was detected a few times. This rearrangement joins TRBV10-3 to TRBJ1-2, with TRBD1 matching over 8 bases. The CDR3 loop spans 14 amino acids. Germline assignment: CDR1 ENHRY and CDR2 SYGVKD. V was pared by 6 bases and J by 5 bases, with 8 bases of the junction left unmatched. The CDR3 DNA is TGTGCCATCAGGGGGACAGGAGCTCCATATGGCTACACCTTC. Protein product: CAIRGTGAPYGYTF.

This clonotype was counted between two and nine times. The chain is built from TRBV7-3 and TRBJ2-7; 10 positions match TRBD2. V trimming: 5 bases; J trimming: 0 bases; junction bases outside the gene matches: 7. Germline V gene sequence: CDR1 SGHTA, CDR2 FQGTGA. The CDR3 runs 16 residues. CDR3 in amino acids: CASSPLAGGSSYEQYF. CDR3 nucleotide sequence: TGTGCCAGCAGCCCGTTAGCGGGGGGATCCTCCTACGAGCAGTACTTC. The full variable domain, completed using reference TRBV7-3 and TRBJ2-7, is GAGVSQTPSNKVTEKGKYVELRCDPISGHTALYWYRQSLGQGPEFLIYFQGTGAADDSGLPNDRFFAVRPEGSVSTLKIQRTERGDSAVYLCASSPLAGGSSYEQYFGPGTRLTVT.

This clonotype has just a few counts. This could be a read error, since a much larger clone is one nucleotide away. The chain uses TRBV3-1 and TRBJ2-7; 8 bases align to TRBD1. The length of the CDR3 is 14 residues. Trimming removed 4 bases from V and 3 bases from J; junction bases left unmatched: 5. CDR1 is LGHDT, CDR2 YNNKEL, per germline (reference sequence). The CDR3 is CASSLQGDCYEQYF. CDR3 nucleotides: TGTGCCAGCAGCCTACAGGGGGACTGCTACGAGCAGTACTTC.

The rearrangement uses TRBV9 and TRBJ1-1; D might be TRBD1 (5 bases). The V gene lost 4 bases and the J gene lost 0 bases, with 19 bases spanning the gap. CDR3 length equals 17 residues. CDR1 is SGDLS, CDR2 YYNGEE, per germline. CDR3 DNA: TGTGCCAGCAGCTCAACCGGGACGGCGAAAATGAACACTGAAGCTTTCTTT. It is translated as CASSSTGTAKMNTEAFF.

The J gene is TRBJ1-1, the V gene TRBV14; a possible D gene is TRBD1 (5 bases). The V gene's germline CDR1 is SGHDN and CDR2 FVKESK. V was shortened by 0 bases and J by 4 bases, with 9 bases between the two germline ends. The CDR3 is 14 amino acids. The CDR3 nucleotides read TGTGCCAGCAGCCAAGAGGTCAGGGCCACTGAAGCTTTCTTT. The encoded protein is CASSQEVRATEAFF.

In this sample, this clonotype turned up a few times. The rearrangement uses TRBV5-1 and TRBJ2-5; perhaps TRBD1 as D (6 bases). Matching the DNA end better, TRBJ2-7 makes the J call doubtful. This CDR3 contains 14 residues. In germline, CDR1 is SGHRS, CDR2 YFSETQ. The CDR3 bases are TGCGCCAGCAGCTTGCGGCAGGGGATAGACGAGCAGTACTTC. Encoded protein: CASSLRQGIDEQYF.

The chain combines TRBV20-1 with TRBJ2-3; D is uncertain. CDR1 is DFQATT and CDR2 is SNEGSKA in the germline V gene (reference sequence). This CDR3 spans 14 amino acids. The V gene lost 4 bases and the J gene lost 5 bases, with 16 bases spanning the gap. Written as DNA, the CDR3 is TGCAGTGCTACGCCCAAAACGTTCCTAGATACGCAGTATTTT. The encoded protein is CSATPKTFLDTQYF.

This clonotype was observed at least ten times. The CDR3 reads CASRRIPRLEGDRGYTF. CDR3 bases: TGTGCCAGCAGACGTATTCCGAGGTTGGAGGGCGATCGCGGCTACACCTTC. The chain joins TRBV6-6 to TRBJ1-2; unclear D gene. The CDR3 contains 17 residues. The V gene lost 6 bases and the J gene lost 8 bases, with 28 bases spanning the gap. CDR1 is MNHNY and CDR2 is SVGAGI in the germline V gene (reference sequence).

There are many counts of this clonotype. The chain has TRBV12-3 or TRBV12-4 and TRBJ2-1, with D tentatively TRBD2 (5 bases). The CDR3 runs to 13 residues. Trimming left V 6 bases short and J 8 bases short, with 14 bases between. The CDR3 coding sequence is TGTGCCAGCAGCCACTCCGGGAATGATGAGCAGTTCTTC. Its translation: CASSHSGNDEQFF.

The CDR3 nucleotides are TGTGCCAGCAGTGTGACCCGGCTAGCGGACCACCATGAGCAGTTCTTC. It translates to CASSVTRLADHHEQFF. The V and J genes are TRBV13 and TRBJ2-1, with 7 bases matching TRBD2. CDR3 length: 16 amino acids. Germline CDR1 PRHDT, CDR2 FYEKMQ (reference sequence). V lost 6 bases to trimming and J lost 8 bases; unmatched junction nucleotides: 16.

This chain links TRBV7-9 with TRBJ2-7; D gene uncertain. The germline V and J ends were trimmed by 5 bases and 12 bases, with 20 bases remaining between them. CDR1 SEHNR and CDR2 FQNEAQ come from the germline V gene (reference sequence). The CDR3 spans 13 residues. The CDR3 region has the DNA TGTGCCAGCAGCGAAGACTGGCAAGGTGGGCGGTACTTC. Its protein is CASSEDWQGGRYF.

This clonotype was found a few times. The chain recombines TRBV7-9 with TRBJ1-4; D might be TRBD1 (5 bases). This CDR3 has 16 amino acids. V was clipped by 1 base and J by 0 bases, with 9 bases between them. Germline loops: CDR1 SEHNR, CDR2 FQNEAQ (reference sequence). The CDR3 sequence is CASSLVGTATNEKLFF. CDR3 coding DNA: TGTGCCAGCAGCTTAGTCGGGACCGCAACTAATGAAAAACTGTTTTTT.

This chain links TRBV7-9 with TRBJ2-7; 11 bases map to TRBD2. The DNA end lines up better with TRBJ2-5; the J call may be wrong. The CDR3 extends over 17 amino acids. Germline-derived CDR1 and CDR2 are SEHNR and FQNEAQ (reference sequence). The CDR3, as DNA: TGTGCCAGCAGCCCTCGGGTAGCGGGGGGGCCTGAGAAGACCCAGTACTTC. Its translation: CASSPRVAGGPEKTQYF.

A word on this clonotype: A much larger clone differs by one base, so this may be a read error. The chain combines TRBV27 with TRBJ2-1; D uncertain. The CDR3 contains 16 residues. V lost 6 bases and J 2 bases, leaving 17 bases between the germline ends. Germline CDR1 MNHEY, CDR2 SMNVEV (reference sequence). Written as DNA, the CDR3 is TGTGCCAGCAGCCCCTTGGAATGGAACCCCTACAATGAGCAGTTCTTC. This translates into CASSPLEWNPYNEQFF.

This clonotype appeared a few times. The gene calls are TRBV2 and TRBJ2-5, with D tentatively TRBD1 (5 bases). The CDR3 spans 12 residues. Trimming pared 9 bases from V and 5 bases from J, leaving 13 bases between. Germline CDR1 is SNHLY and CDR2 is FYNNEI. The CDR3 sequence: CASYRRTETQYF. CDR3 in DNA: TGTGCCAGTTACAGGAGAACCGAGACCCAGTACTTC.

The gene calls are TRBV4-1 and TRBJ1-3; a possible D gene is TRBD1 (6 bases). Trimming shortened V by 4 bases and J by 1 base, and 20 bases separated the two germline ends. The CDR3 runs to 18 residues. In germline, CDR1 is MGHRA, CDR2 YSYEKL. The CDR3 loop is CASSRQAGARDSGNTIYF. For the CDR3, the DNA is TGCGCCAGCAGCCGGCAGGCGGGGGCGCGTGATTCTGGAAACACCATATATTTT.

This rearrangement joins TRBV6-1 to TRBJ1-1; TRBD1 is a possible D gene (5 bases). The CDR3 loop spans 17 amino acids. The V gene's germline CDR1 is MNHNS and CDR2 SASEGT. Trimming removed 6 bases at V and 1 base at J, with 21 bases between. CDR3 nucleotide sequence: TGTGCCAGCAGGTCCCCCCCACCTCAAAGGGGGAACACTGAAGCTTTCTTT. Protein: CASRSPPPQRGNTEAFF.